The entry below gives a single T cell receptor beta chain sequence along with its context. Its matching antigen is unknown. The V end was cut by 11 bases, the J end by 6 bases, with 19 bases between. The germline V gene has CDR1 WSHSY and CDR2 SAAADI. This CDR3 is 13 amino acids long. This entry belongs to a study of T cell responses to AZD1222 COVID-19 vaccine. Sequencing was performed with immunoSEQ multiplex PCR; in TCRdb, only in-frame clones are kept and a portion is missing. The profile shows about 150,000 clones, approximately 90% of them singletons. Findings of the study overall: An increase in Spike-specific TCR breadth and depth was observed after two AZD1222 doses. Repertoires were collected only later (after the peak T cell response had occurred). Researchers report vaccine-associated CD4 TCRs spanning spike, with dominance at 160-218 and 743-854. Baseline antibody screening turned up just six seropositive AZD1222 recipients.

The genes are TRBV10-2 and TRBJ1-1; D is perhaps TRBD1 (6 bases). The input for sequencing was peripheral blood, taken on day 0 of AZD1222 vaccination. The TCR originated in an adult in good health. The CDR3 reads CASGEGVWAEAFF. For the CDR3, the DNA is TGCGCCTCGGGGGAGGGGGTATGGGCTGAAGCTTTCTTT.